This T cell receptor (beta chain) was profiled in a study of cytomegalovirus exposure and HLA in healthy donors. The PCR was carried out with 60 Vbeta primers and 13 Jbeta primers. TCRdb keeps only in-frame clones here, not all; method: immunoSEQ multiplex PCR. The sample carries about 98,000 clones, 70% to 80% recorded once. The source of this sequence is a man aged 55 to 70 in good health and CMV-seropositive. The sequenced material came from PBMCs.

This chain's CDR3 is CASRRTGQLANYGYTF. The CDR3 region has the DNA TGCGCCAGCAGGAGGACCGGACAGCTCGCTAACTATGGCTACACCTTC. V is TRBV5-1 and J is TRBJ1-2; perhaps TRBD1 as D (6 bases). Germline V gives CDR1 SGHRS, CDR2 YFSETQ. The V gene lost 5 bases and the J gene lost 0 bases, with 17 bases spanning the gap. This CDR3 has 16 amino acids.